This TCR beta chain was recorded in a study of Tregs in tolerant kidney transplant recipients. Study at large: Mixed chimerism was transient after nonmyeloablative marrow transplants from related graft donors.

Germline CDR1 is SGHTA and CDR2 is FQGNSA. Trimming pared 0 bases from V and 3 bases from J, leaving 9 bases between. This CDR3 is built from 14 residues. Remarks on this clone: Its antigen is unidentified.

The repertoire was sequenced with immunoSEQ multiplex PCR; TCRdb's copy has only in-frame clones and lacks some. The sample has roughly 69,000 clones; roughly nine tenths are singletons. General study findings and limits: Biological reproducibility was not directly addressed in this study.

The clonotype was recovered from a human donor who received a combined kidney and bone marrow transplant. V gene TRBV7-2 combines with J gene TRBJ2-7; tentatively, D is TRBD2 (5 bases). Sequences were derived from CD4+ T cells from blood, sampled before the transplant. CDR3 in amino acids: CASSLAGEVYEQYF. CDR3 bases: TGTGCCAGCAGCTTAGCGGGAGAGGTCTACGAGCAGTACTTC.